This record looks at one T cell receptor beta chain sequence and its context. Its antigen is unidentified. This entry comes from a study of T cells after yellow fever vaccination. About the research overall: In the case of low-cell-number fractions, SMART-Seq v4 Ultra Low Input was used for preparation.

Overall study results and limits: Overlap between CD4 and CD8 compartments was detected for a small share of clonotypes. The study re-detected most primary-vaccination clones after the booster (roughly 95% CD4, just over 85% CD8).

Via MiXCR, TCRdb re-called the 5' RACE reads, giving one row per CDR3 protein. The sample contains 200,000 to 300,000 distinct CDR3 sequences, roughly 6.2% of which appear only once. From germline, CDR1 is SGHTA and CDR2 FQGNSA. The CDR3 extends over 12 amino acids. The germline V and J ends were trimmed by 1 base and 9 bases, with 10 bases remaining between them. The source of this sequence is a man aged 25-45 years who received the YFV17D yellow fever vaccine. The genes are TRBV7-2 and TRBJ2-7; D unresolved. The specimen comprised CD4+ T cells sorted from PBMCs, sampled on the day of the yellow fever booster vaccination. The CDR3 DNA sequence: TGTGCCAGCAGCTTAGTAGGCTCCCGGCAGTACTTC. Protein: CASSLVGSRQYF.